This is a list of T cell receptor beta chains from one sample in a study of T cell responses to AZD1222 COVID-19 vaccine. The data were produced by immunoSEQ multiplex PCR, yet TCRdb's version contains in-frame clones alone and is incomplete. The sample yields about 120,000 clones, around 90% seen once. Sequencing used peripheral blood, obtained on day 0 of AZD1222 vaccination. The receptors derive from an adult in good health. CDR3s include the opening cysteine and the closing phenylalanine or tryptophan. Each record gives: J gene, CDR3 length, clone size, D gene, V gene, CDR3 protein, CDR3 DNA. A D gene is named only where the DNA matches it firmly. Clone size appears in some rows only: once, few, many, or a class for an expanded clone.

TRBJ2-2 | 16 | . | TRBD2 | TRBV9 | CASSVEAGDNTGELFF | TGTGCCAGCAGCGTAGAAGCGGGAGATAACACCGGGGAGCTGTTTTTT
TRBJ2-5 | 11 | . | . | TRBV3-1/TRBV3-2 | CASSLQETQYF | TGTGCCAGCAGCCTCCAAGAGACCCAGTACTTC
TRBJ2-6 | 16 | . | . | TRBV7-2 | CASSLDLPSGANVLTF | TGTGCCAGCAGCTTAGACCTACCCTCTGGGGCCAACGTCCTGACTTTC
TRBJ1-1 | 17 | . | TRBD1 | TRBV5-1 | CASSLEGTGGAGTEAFF | TGCGCCAGCAGCTTGGAAGGGACAGGGGGCGCGGGGACTGAAGCTTTCTTT
TRBJ2-7 | 15 | . | TRBD1 | TRBV6-5 | CASSLAGGEGYEQYF | TGTGCCAGCAGTTTGGCAGGGGGCGAGGGCTACGAGCAGTACTTC
TRBJ2-7 | 17 | . | TRBD2 | TRBV5-1 | CASSLAWGGSSVYEQYF | TGCGCCAGCAGCTTGGCCTGGGGCGGGAGCTCGGTCTACGAGCAGTACTTC
TRBJ2-2 | 20 | . | TRBD1 | TRBV9 | CASSPRTGTGVASNTGELFF | TGTGCCAGCAGCCCAAGGACAGGGACCGGTGTAGCCTCGAACACCGGGGAGCTGTTTTTT
TRBJ2-7 | 14 | . | . | TRBV9 | CASSVESGPYEQYF | TGTGCCAGCAGCGTAGAAAGCGGGCCCTACGAGCAGTACTTC
TRBJ2-1 | 12 | . | . | TRBV9 | CASSPWGGEQFF | TGTGCCAGCAGCCCCTGGGGCGGTGAGCAGTTCTTC
TRBJ2-1 | 15 | few | TRBD1 | TRBV27 | CASSLGQGAYNEQFF | TGTGCCAGCAGTTTAGGGCAGGGGGCCTACAATGAGCAGTTCTTC
TRBJ1-2 | 11 | . | . | TRBV30 | CAWSVGLVYTF | TGTGCCTGGAGTGTAGGACTCGTCTACACCTTC
TRBJ1-2 | 12 | . | TRBD1 | TRBV29-1 | CSERTGNYGYTF | TGCAGCGAACGGACAGGGAACTATGGCTACACCTTC
TRBJ2-1 | 14 | . | TRBD2 | TRBV5-6 | CASSTSGTRVEQFF | TGTGCCAGCAGCACGTCCGGGACTAGAGTTGAGCAGTTCTTC
TRBJ2-7 | 14 | . | . | TRBV7-9 | CASSLGVNSYEQYF | TGTGCCAGCAGCTTAGGCGTCAACTCCTACGAGCAGTACTTC
TRBJ2-7 | 11 | . | . | TRBV19 | CASSNSREQYF | TGTGCCAGTAGTAACTCACGGGAGCAGTACTTC
TRBJ1-1 | 15 | . | TRBD1 | TRBV10-3 | CAIRGGQGKNTEAFF | TGTGCCATCAGGGGGGGACAGGGGAAGAACACTGAAGCTTTCTTT